These 21 T cell receptor beta chains came from one sample sequenced in a study of blood T cell repertoires in COVID-19. The repertoire was sequenced with immunoSEQ multiplex PCR; TCRdb's copy has only in-frame clones and lacks some. Among some 150,000 clones listed, approximately 86% were seen once. Sequenced: peripheral blood. The receptor source for this set is a man aged 55 to 70 with COVID-19, enrolled during active disease.

Turning to this clone: Within the sample, other DNA sequences also encode this same CDR3. This sequence joins TRBV7-2 and TRBJ2-3, with D uncertain. V was pared by 0 bases and J by 0 bases, with 4 bases between. The CDR3 spans 14 residues. Germline V gene lookup returns CDR1 SGHTA and CDR2 FQGNSA. The CDR3 is CASSLAGSTDTQYF. For the CDR3, the DNA is TGTGCCAGCAGCTTAGCGGGCAGCACAGATACGCAGTATTTT.

The chain recombines TRBV6-5 with TRBJ1-3; 7 nucleotides line up with TRBD1. The V gene end was trimmed by 3 bases and the J gene end by 3 bases; junction bases not matched to a gene: 2. This CDR3 spans 14 amino acids. Germline V CDR1 and CDR2: MNHEY, SVGAGI. DNA for the CDR3: TGTGCCAGCAGTTATAACAGGGGTGGAAACACCATATATTTT. The encoded protein is CASSYNRGGNTIYF.

Worth noting for this clone: One junction end disagrees with the germline gene, perhaps due to a read error. The gene calls are TRBV7-7 and TRBJ2-7; D gene ambiguous. CDR3 length: 15 residues. Germline V CDR1 and CDR2: SSHAT, FNYEAQ (reference sequence). The CDR3 nucleotides are TGTGCTAGCAGCTTCGCTGCCGGGTCCGGCTACGAGCAGTACTTC. This encodes CASSFAAGSGYEQYF.

This chain links TRBV27 with TRBJ2-3; maybe TRBD1 (7 bases). This CDR3 spans 15 amino acids. The V end was cut by 7 bases, the J end by 4 bases, with 18 bases between. Germline CDR1 and CDR2: MNHEY and SMNVEV (reference sequence). The CDR3 loop is CASIWRGLIADTQYF. DNA of the CDR3: TGTGCCAGCATCTGGAGGGGGCTCATCGCAGATACGCAGTATTTT.

Only one count was recorded for this clone. The chain recombines TRBV3-1 (or the pseudogene TRBV3-2) with TRBJ2-2; D is ambiguous. Germline CDR1 reads LGHDT; CDR2 reads YNNKEL (reference sequence). Trimming pared 1 base from V and 3 bases from J, leaving 9 bases between. The CDR3 length is 15 residues. This chain's CDR3 is CASSQVVMDTGELFF. The DNA of the CDR3 is TGTGCCAGCAGCCAAGTAGTTATGGACACCGGGGAGCTGTTTTTT.

V and J are TRBV7-3 and TRBJ2-2; 9 nucleotides line up with TRBD1. V was pared by 5 bases and J by 4 bases, with 2 bases of the junction left unmatched. Germline V gene data show CDR1 as SGHTA and CDR2 as FQGTGA. The CDR3 runs to 14 residues. DNA for the CDR3: TGTGCCAGCAGCCTACAGGGGGCCACCGGGGAGCTGTTTTTT. Translated: CASSLQGATGELFF.

The V and J genes are TRBV18 and TRBJ1-1; 7 bases are shared with TRBD1. The V segment lost 6 bases and the J segment 1 base; nucleotides outside the gene matches: 2. Germline V lookup: CDR1 KGHSH, CDR2 LQKENI. The CDR3 has 13 residues. The CDR3 here is CASSDRENTEAFF. CDR3 nucleotides: TGTGCCAGCTCTGACAGGGAGAACACTGAAGCTTTCTTT.

This clone was found once. The V call is TRBV11-2, the J call TRBJ2-1, with D hard to call. Trimming removed 2 bases at V and 4 bases at J, with 12 bases between. Germline loops: CDR1 SGHAT, CDR2 FQNNGV. This CDR3 has 15 amino acids. CDR3 in DNA: TGTGCCAGCAGCTTATCCCCTAACGCATACAATGAGCAGTTCTTC. This encodes CASSLSPNAYNEQFF.

V gene TRBV18 combines with J gene TRBJ2-7; TRBD1 might be the D (6 bases). Looked up from germline, CDR1 is KGHSH and CDR2 is LQKENI. CDR3 length equals 14 residues. V was shortened by 2 bases and J by 13 bases, with 21 bases between the two germline ends. The CDR3 spells CASSPAVSGEGYYF. CDR3 DNA sequence: TGTGCCAGCTCACCAGCAGTATCAGGGGAAGGATATTACTTC. The full variable domain, rest sourced from reference TRBV18 and TRBJ2-7, is NAGVMQNPRHLVRRRGQEARLRCSPMKGHSHVYWYRQLPEEGLKFMVYLQKENIIDESGMPKERFSAEFPKEGPSILRIQQVVRGDSAAYFCASSPAVSGEGYYFGPGTRLTVT.

This CDR3 is CASSHLPGNEQYF. The CDR3 nucleotides are TGTGCCAGCAGCCACCTTCCGGGAAACGAGCAGTACTTC. V usage is TRBV4-2 and J usage is TRBJ2-7, with D perhaps TRBD2 (5 bases). Trimming left V 3 bases short and J 5 bases short, with 11 bases between. Germline-derived CDR1 and CDR2 are LGHNA and YNFKEQ. This CDR3 has 13 residues.

This clone was seen a few times. V is TRBV11-1 and J is TRBJ2-1; TRBD2 matches 7 bases. V was pared by 1 base and J by 10 bases, with 7 bases of the junction left unmatched. The CDR3 runs to 14 residues. The germline gives CDR1 SGHAT, CDR2 FQDESV (reference sequence). CDR3 bases: TGTGCCAGCAGCTTAGTGGGAGGGAGGGACGAGCAGTTCTTC. Translating gives CASSLVGGRDEQFF.

The rearrangement links TRBV9 to TRBJ2-5, with 9 bases identical to TRBD1. The germline CDR1 and CDR2 sequences are SGDLS and YYNGEE. This CDR3 is built from 14 residues. Trimming took 6 bases from V and 5 from J; bases not matched to a gene: 8. The CDR3 DNA follows: TGTGCCAGCAACCCGGGACAGGGATCGGAGACCCAGTACTTC. It specifies CASNPGQGSETQYF.

The chain recombines TRBV4-3 with TRBJ1-2, with 9 bases matching TRBD1. The V gene's germline CDR1 is LGHNA and CDR2 YSLEER. CDR3 length equals 16 residues. The junction had 10 bases not matched to a gene; V was cut back by 0 bases and J by 8 bases. The CDR3 reads CASSQERGPDRGGYTF. The DNA of the CDR3 is TGCGCCAGCAGCCAAGAGCGGGGACCGGACAGGGGAGGCTACACCTTC.

V and J are TRBV7-2 and TRBJ1-6, with D unclear. In germline, CDR1 is SGHTA, CDR2 FQGNSA. The CDR3 has 19 residues. Deletions cut 5 bases from V and 4 bases from J, with 24 bases between. CDR3 amino acids: CASSQSGVWQAGYNSPLHF. As DNA, the CDR3 is TGTGCCAGCAGCCAAAGCGGCGTTTGGCAGGCCGGATATAATTCACCCCTCCACTTT. Supplemented by reference TRBV7-2 and TRBJ1-6, the full variable domain reads GAGVSQSPSNKVTEKGKDVELRCDPISGHTALYWYRQSLGQGLEFLIYFQGNSAPDKSGLPSDRFSAERTGGSVSTLTIQRTQQEDSAVYLCASSQSGVWQAGYNSPLHFGNGTRLTVT.

The rearrangement uses TRBV28 and TRBJ1-2; D gene ambiguous. The CDR3 has 11 amino acids. Per the germline V gene, CDR1 is MDHEN and CDR2 is SYDVKM. Trimming stripped 4 bases from V and 8 bases from J, with 8 bases between. CDR3 protein: CASSSVSGYTF. CDR3 in DNA: TGTGCCAGCAGTTCGGTAAGCGGCTACACCTTC.

The CDR3 is CASSRDPSGTEAFF. CDR3 sequence (DNA): TGTGCCAGCAGCCGCGACCCCTCGGGCACTGAAGCTTTCTTT. The chain recombines TRBV7-9 with TRBJ1-1, with no clear D. Germline V gene lookup returns CDR1 SEHNR and CDR2 FQNEAQ (reference sequence). This CDR3 has 14 residues. Trimming removed 5 bases at V and 4 bases at J, with 14 bases between.

The chain links TRBV10-3 to TRBJ1-5, with no clear D. Germline assignment: CDR1 ENHRY and CDR2 SYGVKD. This CDR3 spans 14 amino acids. V lost 2 bases, J lost 3 bases, and 8 bases lay in between. This CDR3 reads CAISELQDNQPQHF. DNA of the CDR3: TGTGCCATCAGTGAGCTTCAGGACAATCAGCCCCAGCATTTT.

The V gene is TRBV10-2, the J gene TRBJ1-3; 9 nucleotides agree with TRBD1. The CDR3 extends over 17 amino acids. From germline, CDR1 is WSHSY and CDR2 SAAADI. Trimming cost V 5 bases and J 1 base; bases outside gene matches: 9. The CDR3 DNA follows: TGCGCCAGCAGTCCCTCCGGGACAGGGAGTTCTGGAAACACCATATATTTT. Translated, it gives CASSPSGTGSSGNTIYF.

V is TRBV3-1 (or the pseudogene TRBV3-2) and J is TRBJ1-1; 7 nucleotides match TRBD1. Trimming cost V 2 bases and J 5 bases; bases outside gene matches: 5. The germline CDR1 and CDR2 sequences are LGHDT and YNNKEL (reference sequence). CDR3 length: 14 amino acids. CDR3 sequence: CASSQSAGGTEAFF. The CDR3 DNA sequence: TGTGCCAGCAGCCAATCTGCAGGGGGGACTGAAGCTTTCTTT.

The gene calls are TRBV11-2 and TRBJ1-1; D unresolved. The length of the CDR3 is 16 residues. V was pared by 2 bases and J by 5 bases, with 18 bases between. The germline V gene encodes CDR1 SGHAT and CDR2 FQNNGV. CDR3 nucleotides: TGTGCCAGCAGCTTAAAGACCAACCCTAGAGGGACTGAAGCTTTCTTT. The encoded protein is CASSLKTNPRGTEAFF.

The chain is built from TRBV18 and TRBJ1-2; TRBD1 agrees at 10 bases. V trimming: 4 bases; J trimming: 6 bases; junction bases outside the gene matches: 2. The germline CDR1 and CDR2 sequences are KGHSH and LQKENI. The CDR3 is made up of 13 amino acids. CDR3 DNA: TGTGCCAGCTCACAGGACAGGGGGGATGGCTACACCTTC. Its protein product is CASSQDRGDGYTF.